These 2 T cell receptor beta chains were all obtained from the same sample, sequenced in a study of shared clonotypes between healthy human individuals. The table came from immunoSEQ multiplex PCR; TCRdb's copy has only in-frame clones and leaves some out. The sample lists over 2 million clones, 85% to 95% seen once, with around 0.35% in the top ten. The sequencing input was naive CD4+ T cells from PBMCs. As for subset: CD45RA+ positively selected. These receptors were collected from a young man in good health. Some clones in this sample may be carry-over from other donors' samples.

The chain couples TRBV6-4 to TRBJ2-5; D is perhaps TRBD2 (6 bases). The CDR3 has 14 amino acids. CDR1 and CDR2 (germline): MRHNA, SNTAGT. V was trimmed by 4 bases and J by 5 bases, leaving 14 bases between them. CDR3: CASSANGGRETQYF. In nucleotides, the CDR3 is TGTGCCAGCAGTGCCAACGGGGGAAGGGAGACCCAGTACTTC.

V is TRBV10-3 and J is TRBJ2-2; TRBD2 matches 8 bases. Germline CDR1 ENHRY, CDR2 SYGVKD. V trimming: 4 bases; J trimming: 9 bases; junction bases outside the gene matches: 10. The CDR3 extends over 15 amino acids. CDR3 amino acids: CAISGLAGPGRELFF. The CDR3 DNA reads TGTGCCATCAGTGGGCTAGCGGGCCCTGGGCGGGAGCTGTTTTTT.